This T cell receptor (beta chain) was sequenced during a study of immune heterogeneity within non-small cell lung tumors. Trimming pared 3 bases from V and 9 bases from J, leaving 7 bases between. Germline assignment: CDR1 SGDLS and CDR2 YYNGEE. The CDR3 extends over 11 amino acids. Study-level findings and limits: Local tumor mutational burden and local T-cell repertoire clonality showed a moderate significant correlation, R 0.3 to 0.35. Identical dominant CDR3 beta clonotypes showed recurrence across tumor sites within a patient, and site-unique high-frequency clones were also present.

This clonotype showed up just a few times. Its antigen is as yet unknown. It was with 32 V and 13 J primers that multiplex PCR amplified TCR beta CDR3. MiXCR, run by TCRdb on the multiplex PCR reads, gives a single entry per CDR3 protein. The table lists 15,000 or so distinct CDR3 sequences, 28% of them singletons, with 4% to 6.5% in the top ten. Template material for each sample was 550 to 750 ng of bulk tumor genomic DNA. Doctors removed several biopsies from each primary tumor during surgery, keeping them far apart. It was patients with untreated, newly diagnosed non-small cell lung cancer who underwent curative surgery. The study drew donors from newly diagnosed non-small cell lung cancer patients having surgery with curative intent.

The chain has TRBV9 and TRBJ2-1; D ambiguous. The sequence was obtained from a man aged 35-49 years with non-small cell lung cancer. The sample consisted of lung tumor tissue. CDR3 residues: CASSALGEQFF. Written as DNA, the CDR3 is TGTGCCAGCAGCGCTCTCGGTGAGCAGTTCTTC.